Described below is a single TCR beta chain sequence and its context. Its target is unknown. The sample is drawn from a study of vaccination and CD4 T cells after COVID-19. The Oncomine TCR Beta short-read assay was applied to DNA of cultured CD4+ T cells. Via MiXCR, TCRdb re-called the PCR reads, giving one row per CDR3 protein. The data hold about 21,000 distinct CDR3 sequences, with approximately 48% observed a single time. Specified treatment: roughly nine-day PBMC culture with coronavirus spike peptide pools or control peptides (ViraFEST assay). CDR3 length: 15 amino acids. Trimming shortened V by 5 bases and J by 5 bases, and 17 bases separated the two germline ends.

This clonotype was obtained from a human donor who had recovered from COVID-19. The chain employs TRBV12-3 or TRBV12-4 and TRBJ2-3, with D possibly TRBD2 on 7 matching bases. This specimen was CD4+ T cells from blood, cultured in vitro, taken after SARS-CoV-2 vaccination. This CDR3 reads CASSTDNREGDTQYF. In DNA, the CDR3 is TGTGCCAGCAGTACCGATAACAGGGAGGGAGATACGCAGTATTTT.